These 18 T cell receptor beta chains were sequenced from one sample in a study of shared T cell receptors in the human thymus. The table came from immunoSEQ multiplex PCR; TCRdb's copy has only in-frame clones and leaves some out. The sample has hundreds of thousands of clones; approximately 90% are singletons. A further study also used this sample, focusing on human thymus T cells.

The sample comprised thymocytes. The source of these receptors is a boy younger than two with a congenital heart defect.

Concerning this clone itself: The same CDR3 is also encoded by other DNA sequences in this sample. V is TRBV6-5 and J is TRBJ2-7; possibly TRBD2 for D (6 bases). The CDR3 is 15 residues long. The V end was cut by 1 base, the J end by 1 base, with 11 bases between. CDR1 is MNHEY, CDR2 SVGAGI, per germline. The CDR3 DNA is TGTGCCAGCAGTTACTTAGTAGGAGGGTCCTACGAGCAGTACTTC. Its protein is CASSYLVGGSYEQYF.

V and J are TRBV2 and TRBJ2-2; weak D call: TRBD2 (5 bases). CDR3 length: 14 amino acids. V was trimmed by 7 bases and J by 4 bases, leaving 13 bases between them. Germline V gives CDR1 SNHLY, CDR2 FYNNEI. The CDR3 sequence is CASNPPAGTGELFF. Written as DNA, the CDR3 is TGTGCCAGCAACCCTCCTGCGGGCACCGGGGAGCTGTTTTTT.

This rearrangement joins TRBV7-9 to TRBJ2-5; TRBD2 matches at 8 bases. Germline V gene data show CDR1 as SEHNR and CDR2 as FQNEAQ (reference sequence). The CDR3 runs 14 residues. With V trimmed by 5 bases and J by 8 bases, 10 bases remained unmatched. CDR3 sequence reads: CASSPGVAGGTQYF. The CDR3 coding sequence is TGTGCCAGCAGCCCTGGCGTCGCGGGGGGAACCCAGTACTTC.

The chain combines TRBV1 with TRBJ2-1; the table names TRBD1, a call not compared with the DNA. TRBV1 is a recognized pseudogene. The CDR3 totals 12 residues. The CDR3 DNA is TGCACCAGCAGCCAAGTATTGGCTGAGCAGTTCTTC. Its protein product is CTSSQVLAEQFF.

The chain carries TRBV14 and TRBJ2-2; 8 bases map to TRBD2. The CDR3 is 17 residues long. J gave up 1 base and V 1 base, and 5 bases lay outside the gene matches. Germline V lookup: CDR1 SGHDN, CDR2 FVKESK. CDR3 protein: CASSQAAGTRNTGELFF. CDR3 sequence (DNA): TGTGCCAGCAGCCAAGCTGCCGGGACTAGGAACACCGGGGAGCTGTTTTTT.

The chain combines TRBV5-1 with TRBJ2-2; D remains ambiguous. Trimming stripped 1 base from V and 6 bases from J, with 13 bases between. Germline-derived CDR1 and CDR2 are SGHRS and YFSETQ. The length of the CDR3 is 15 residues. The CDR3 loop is CASSLLSVVAGELFF. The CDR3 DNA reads TGCGCCAGCAGCTTGTTGTCGGTAGTGGCCGGGGAGCTGTTTTTT.

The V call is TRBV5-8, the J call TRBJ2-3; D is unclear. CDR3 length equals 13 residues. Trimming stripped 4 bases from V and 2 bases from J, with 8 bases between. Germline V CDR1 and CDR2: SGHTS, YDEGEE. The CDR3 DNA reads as TGTGCCAGCAGCCCCGGAGTCACAGATACGCAGTATTTT. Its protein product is CASSPGVTDTQYF.

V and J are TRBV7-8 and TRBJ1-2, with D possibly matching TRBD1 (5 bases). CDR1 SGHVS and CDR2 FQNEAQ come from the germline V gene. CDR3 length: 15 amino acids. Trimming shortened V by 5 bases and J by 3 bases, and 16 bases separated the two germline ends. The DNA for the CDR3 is TGTGCCAGCAGCGTAAGGCGACGGGGGGACTATGGCTACACCTTC. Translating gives CASSVRRRGDYGYTF.

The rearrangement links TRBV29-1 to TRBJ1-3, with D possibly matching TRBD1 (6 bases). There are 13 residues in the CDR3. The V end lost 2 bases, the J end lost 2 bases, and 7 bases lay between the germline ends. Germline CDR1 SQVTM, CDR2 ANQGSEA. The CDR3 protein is CSVEHRAGNTIYF. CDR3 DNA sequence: TGCAGCGTTGAACACAGGGCTGGAAACACCATATATTTT.

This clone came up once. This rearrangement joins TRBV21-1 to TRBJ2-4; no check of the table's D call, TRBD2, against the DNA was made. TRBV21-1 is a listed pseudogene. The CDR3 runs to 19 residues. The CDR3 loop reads CASSKAQEGYRVAKNIQYF. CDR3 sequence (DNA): TGTGCCAGCAGCAAAGCGCAGGAGGGTTATCGGGTAGCCAAAAACATTCAGTACTTC.

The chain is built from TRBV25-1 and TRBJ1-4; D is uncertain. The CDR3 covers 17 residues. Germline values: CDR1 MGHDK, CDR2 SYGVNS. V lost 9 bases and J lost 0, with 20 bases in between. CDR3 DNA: TGTGCCAGACCCGGAATCTCTTTCAGCGCAACTAATGAAAAACTGTTTTTT. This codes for CARPGISFSATNEKLFF.

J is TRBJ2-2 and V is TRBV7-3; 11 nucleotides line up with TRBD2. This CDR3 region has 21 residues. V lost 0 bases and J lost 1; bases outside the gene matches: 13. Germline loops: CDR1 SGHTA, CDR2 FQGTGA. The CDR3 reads CASSLTGLAGGPGLNTGELFF. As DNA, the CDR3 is TGTGCCAGCAGCTTAACTGGGCTAGCGGGAGGACCAGGCCTGAACACCGGGGAGCTGTTTTTT. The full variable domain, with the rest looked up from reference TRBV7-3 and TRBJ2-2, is GAGVSQTPSNKVTEKGKYVELRCDPISGHTALYWYRQSLGQGPEFLIYFQGTGAADDSGLPNDRFFAVRPEGSVSTLKIQRTERGDSAVYLCASSLTGLAGGPGLNTGELFFGEGSRLTVL.

This CDR3 is CATLLGTDNEQFF. The CDR3 bases are TGTGCCACCTTATTGGGGACAGACAATGAGCAGTTCTTC. J is TRBJ2-1 and V is TRBV2; TRBD1 matches at 7 bases. With 10 bases clipped from V and 5 bases from J, the junction kept 8 bases outside the gene matches. From germline, CDR1 is SNHLY and CDR2 FYNNEI. The CDR3 covers 13 residues. Variable domain in full (rest from reference TRBV2 and TRBJ2-1): EPEVTQTPSHQVTQMGQEVILRCVPISNHLYFYWYRQILGQKVEFLVSFYNNEISEKSEIFDDQFSVERPDGSNFTLKIRSTKLEDSAMYFCATLLGTDNEQFFGPGTRLTVL.

CDR3 residues: CAIRPGGRNQPQHF. The DNA for the CDR3 is TGTGCCATCAGGCCGGGGGGGCGAAATCAGCCCCAGCATTTT. The V call is TRBV10-3, the J call TRBJ1-5, with TRBD1 as a possible D gene (6 bases). The germline gives CDR1 ENHRY, CDR2 SYGVKD. V was pared by 6 bases and J by 4 bases, with 13 bases between. This CDR3 contains 14 residues.

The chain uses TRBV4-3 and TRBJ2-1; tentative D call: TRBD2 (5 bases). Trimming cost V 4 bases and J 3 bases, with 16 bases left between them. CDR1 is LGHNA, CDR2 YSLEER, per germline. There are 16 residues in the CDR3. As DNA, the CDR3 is TGCGCCAGCAGCCGGGCGGCGATAGGAGGCTACAATGAGCAGTTCTTC. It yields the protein CASSRAAIGGYNEQFF.

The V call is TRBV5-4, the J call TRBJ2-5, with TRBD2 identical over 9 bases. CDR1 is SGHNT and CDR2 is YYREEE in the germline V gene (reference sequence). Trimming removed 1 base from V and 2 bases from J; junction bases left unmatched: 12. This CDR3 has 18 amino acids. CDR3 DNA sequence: TGTGCCAGCAGCTTGAGGCCTAGCGGGACCCGCCTTCAAGAGACCCAGTACTTC. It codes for CASSLRPSGTRLQETQYF.

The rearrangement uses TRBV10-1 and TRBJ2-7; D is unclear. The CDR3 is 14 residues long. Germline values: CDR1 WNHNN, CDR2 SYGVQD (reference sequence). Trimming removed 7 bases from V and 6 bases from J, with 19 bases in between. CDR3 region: CASTHTESLCEQYF. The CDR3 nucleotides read TGCGCCAGCACTCATACAGAATCCCTCTGCGAGCAGTACTTC.

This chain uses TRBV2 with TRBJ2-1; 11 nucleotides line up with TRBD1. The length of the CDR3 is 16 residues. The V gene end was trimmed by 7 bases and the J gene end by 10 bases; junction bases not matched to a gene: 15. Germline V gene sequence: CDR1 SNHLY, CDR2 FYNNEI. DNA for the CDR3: TGTGCCAGCACCAACCGGGGCGGGACAGGGGGTTCCGAGCAGTTCTTC. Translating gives CASTNRGGTGGSEQFF.